The present T cell receptor beta chain was sequenced within a study of blood T cell repertoires in COVID-19. V lost 1 base to trimming and J lost 5 bases, with 27 bases between them. The CDR3 is made up of 20 amino acids. The germline gives CDR1 MGHRA, CDR2 YSYEKL. As originally analysed: Reference gene primer amplification gave estimated nucleated cell counts. Method: immunoSEQ multiplex PCR; TCRdb's copy keeps in-frame clones and lacks some. The V and J calls and the clone size are those of that table, but D and trimming were determined from the DNA. In the table there are about 140,000 clones, roughly 81% of which are singletons. Participant reports of clinical history set cohort assignment.

The chain carries TRBV4-1 and TRBJ1-5; D is perhaps TRBD1 (5 bases). Sequencing used PBMCs or T cells enriched from blood (not recorded which). This TCR was sampled from a woman aged 45-59 years with acute COVID-19. The CDR3: CASSQVIRGRVGASYQPQHF. The CDR3 DNA reads as TGCGCCAGCAGCCAAGTAATAAGGGGCAGGGTAGGGGCGTCCTATCAGCCCCAGCATTTT.